Listed below are T cell receptor beta chains from one sample, sequenced in a study of blood T cell repertoires in COVID-19. Method: immunoSEQ multiplex PCR; TCRdb's copy keeps in-frame clones and lacks some. Of 310,000 or so clones in the sample, around 90% were seen once. Sequencing input: PBMCs or T cells enriched from blood (not recorded which). The receptors originated from a woman aged 18-29 years who had recovered from COVID-19. CDR3s include the opening cysteine and the closing phenylalanine or tryptophan. The D gene is left open where the match is weak. Only some rows state a clone size, as once, few, many or a class for expanded clones.

v_gene,abundance,d_gene,j_gene,CDR3aa,CDR3nt
TRBV28,.,.,TRBJ1-3,CASISTALVGNTIYF,TGTGCCAGCATCTCGACAGCACTTGTTGGAAACACCATATATTTT
TRBV25-1,.,TRBD2,TRBJ2-1,CASSAGTSGRNEQFF,TGTGCCAGCAGTGCCGGGACTAGCGGGAGGAATGAGCAGTTCTTC
TRBV19,.,.,TRBJ1-6,CASSARGTSSYNSPLHF,TGTGCCAGTAGTGCCCGGGGTACGAGCTCCTATAATTCACCCCTCCACTTT
TRBV27,once,TRBD1,TRBJ2-7,CASSITGTGHYEQYF,TGTGCCAGCAGTATCACCGGGACAGGACACTACGAGCAGTACTTC
TRBV4-1,few,TRBD2,TRBJ2-5,CASSKLAGEGETQYF,TGCGCCAGCAGCAAACTAGCGGGGGAGGGAGAGACCCAGTACTTC
TRBV30,.,.,TRBJ1-1,CAWSVQWTEAFF,TGTGCCTGGAGTGTACAGTGGACTGAAGCTTTCTTT
TRBV5-4,.,.,TRBJ2-7,CASSLGPPGLYEQYF,TGTGCCAGCAGCTTGGGTCCACCGGGACTGTACGAGCAGTACTTC
TRBV4-2,.,.,TRBJ1-5,CASSQADRQSQHF,TGTGCCAGCAGCCAAGCCGACAGGCAGTCCCAGCATTTT
TRBV27,.,.,TRBJ1-2,CASSLFSTGGGYGYTF,TGTGCCAGCAGTTTATTTTCCACAGGTGGGGGGTATGGCTACACCTTC
TRBV7-2,.,TRBD2,TRBJ2-7,CASSVLAGGSGEQYF,TGTGCCAGCAGCGTACTAGCGGGAGGGTCAGGGGAGCAGTACTTC
TRBV3-1/TRBV3-2,.,.,TRBJ2-7,CASSQDGGGLSSYEQYF,TGTGCCAGCAGCCAAGATGGGGGGGGGCTCAGCTCCTACGAGCAGTACTTC
TRBV18,.,TRBD1,TRBJ2-7,CASSPTGGFSYEQYF,TGTGCCAGCTCACCAACAGGGGGCTTTTCCTACGAGCAGTACTTC
TRBV30,.,TRBD1,TRBJ1-4,CAWSPTGVNEKLFF,TGTGCCTGGAGTCCGACAGGGGTTAATGAAAAACTGTTTTTT
TRBV7-3,.,.,TRBJ2-3,CASSLNSVDTQYF,TGTGCCAGCAGCCTAAATTCGGTAGATACGCAGTATTTT
TRBV5-1,.,TRBD1,TRBJ2-7,CASSLGTGISYEQYF,TGCGCCAGCAGCCTGGGGACAGGTATCTCCTACGAGCAGTACTTC
TRBV21-1,.,.,TRBJ2-7,CASSNPKELQRPYEQYF,TGTGCCAGCAGCAACCCCAAGGAGCTTCAGAGACCCTACGAGCAGTACTTC
TRBV28,once,TRBD1,TRBJ2-7,CASSLSGQDYEQYF,TGTGCCAGCAGTTTGTCCGGACAGGACTACGAGCAGTACTTC
TRBV5-6,.,TRBD2,TRBJ2-7,CASSSPSGGSSYEQYF,TGTGCCAGCAGCTCCCCTAGCGGGGGGAGCTCCTACGAGCAGTACTTC
TRBV6-5,.,.,TRBJ1-4,CASTRVVGHEKLFF,TGTGCCAGCACCCGGGTGGTGGGTCATGAAAAACTGTTTTTT
TRBV6-5,.,TRBD2,TRBJ2-1,CASRLRNSGSNEQFF,TGTGCCAGCAGACTCAGGAACAGCGGGAGTAATGAGCAGTTCTTC
TRBV6-5,.,.,TRBJ1-6,CASSYLQNSPLHF,TGTGCCAGCAGTTACCTTCAGAATTCACCCCTCCACTTT
TRBV10-1,.,.,TRBJ2-3,CASKGTPSTDTQYF,TGCGCCAGCAAAGGGACACCGAGCACAGATACGCAGTATTTT
TRBV10-3,.,TRBD1,TRBJ2-2,CAISVQGWESGELFF,TGTGCCATCAGTGTACAGGGGTGGGAATCCGGGGAGCTGTTTTTT
TRBV27,.,TRBD1,TRBJ2-6,CASATGTGLSGANVLTF,TGTGCCAGCGCTACCGGGACAGGGCTCTCTGGGGCCAACGTCCTGACTTTC
TRBV24-1,.,.,TRBJ2-3,CATSVGRGGADTQYF,TGTGCCACCAGTGTCGGCAGGGGTGGTGCAGATACGCAGTATTTT
TRBV7-9,.,.,TRBJ2-7,CASNSASSYEQYF,TGTGCCAGCAATTCGGCTAGCTCCTACGAGCAGTACTTC